This is a list of T cell receptor beta chains from one sample in a study of control samples from healthy donors and cancer patients. The data were produced by immunoSEQ multiplex PCR, yet TCRdb's version contains in-frame clones alone and is incomplete. Here the sample spans about 120,000 clones, over 80% being singletons. Input material: PBMCs. Receptors originate from a man aged 80 or over with head and neck cancer. Each CDR3 is given with its conserved first and last residue. Fields, in order: J gene, clone size, D gene, V gene, CDR3 DNA, CDR3 protein. The D gene is left open where the match is weak. Expanded clones are given a class, and other clones once, few, many or no size at all.

j_call: TRBJ2-7; clone_size: .; d_call: TRBD2; v_call: TRBV5-6; cdr3_nt: TGTGCCAGCAGCTTGGGACTAGCAGCCTCCTACGAGCAGTACTTC; cdr3_aa: CASSLGLAASYEQYF
j_call: TRBJ2-1; clone_size: .; d_call: TRBD2; v_call: TRBV7-2; cdr3_nt: TGTGCCAGCAGCTACACTAGCGGGAGTAATGAGCAGTTCTTC; cdr3_aa: CASSYTSGSNEQFF
j_call: TRBJ1-2; clone_size: .; d_call: TRBD1; v_call: TRBV5-1; cdr3_nt: TGCGCCAGCAGCTTGGGATATCAGGGGGCGCTTAGCTATGGCTACACCTTC; cdr3_aa: CASSLGYQGALSYGYTF
j_call: TRBJ2-3; clone_size: .; d_call: TRBD2; v_call: TRBV3-1/TRBV3-2; cdr3_nt: TGTGCCAGCAGCCTCGCTGGGACTAGCGGAGGACTTAGCACAGATACGCAGTATTTT; cdr3_aa: CASSLAGTSGGLSTDTQYF
j_call: TRBJ2-1; clone_size: .; d_call: .; v_call: TRBV11-3; cdr3_nt: TGTGCCAGCAGCCTGGGACGCCATAGTGAGCAGTTCTTC; cdr3_aa: CASSLGRHSEQFF
j_call: TRBJ1-5; clone_size: .; d_call: .; v_call: TRBV6-1; cdr3_nt: TGTGCCAGCAGTGAACGGCCGCAGCCCCAGCATTTT; cdr3_aa: CASSERPQPQHF
j_call: TRBJ1-1; clone_size: .; d_call: TRBD1; v_call: TRBV29-1; cdr3_nt: TGCAGCGTGAATTCGAGACAGGGCGGCACTGAAGCTTTCTTT; cdr3_aa: CSVNSRQGGTEAFF
j_call: TRBJ2-3; clone_size: .; d_call: .; v_call: TRBV25-1; cdr3_nt: TGTGCCAGCAGTGAATGGTCAGATACGCAGTATTTT; cdr3_aa: CASSEWSDTQYF
j_call: TRBJ1-6; clone_size: .; d_call: TRBD1; v_call: TRBV7-8; cdr3_nt: TGTGCCAGCAGCTTAGCGCGACAGGGGAGAGGATCACCCCTCCACTTT; cdr3_aa: CASSLARQGRGSPLHF
j_call: TRBJ1-2; clone_size: .; d_call: .; v_call: TRBV19; cdr3_nt: TGTGCCAGTAGTATAGGTCCGGCAAGGAGGGGATATGGCTACACCTTC; cdr3_aa: CASSIGPARRGYGYTF
j_call: TRBJ2-3; clone_size: .; d_call: .; v_call: TRBV15; cdr3_nt: TGTGCCACCAGCAGAGACACAGATACGCAGTATTTT; cdr3_aa: CATSRDTDTQYF
j_call: TRBJ2-1; clone_size: once; d_call: TRBD1; v_call: TRBV18; cdr3_nt: TGTGCCAGCTCACCCGGGACAGGGTTAAATGAGCAGTTCTTC; cdr3_aa: CASSPGTGLNEQFF
j_call: TRBJ1-4; clone_size: .; d_call: .; v_call: TRBV2; cdr3_nt: TGTGCCAGCAGTCCACGGCCTAATGAAAAACTGTTTTTT; cdr3_aa: CASSPRPNEKLFF
j_call: TRBJ1-2; clone_size: .; d_call: TRBD1; v_call: TRBV7-8; cdr3_nt: TGTGCCAGCAGCGACAGGGGCTCTAACTATGGCTACACCTTC; cdr3_aa: CASSDRGSNYGYTF
j_call: TRBJ2-1; clone_size: .; d_call: .; v_call: TRBV12-3/TRBV12-4; cdr3_nt: TGTGCCAGCAGTTTTCATGGGACTGAGCAGTTCTTC; cdr3_aa: CASSFHGTEQFF
j_call: TRBJ1-1; clone_size: once; d_call: TRBD1; v_call: TRBV5-1; cdr3_nt: TGCGCCAGCAGCTCCCGGGACAGGGGGCGGGGCACTGAAGCTTTCTTT; cdr3_aa: CASSSRDRGRGTEAFF
j_call: TRBJ2-6; clone_size: .; d_call: .; v_call: TRBV6-7; cdr3_nt: TGTGCCAGCGGGGGGGGCCCTGGGGCCAACGTCCTGACTTTC; cdr3_aa: CASGGGPGANVLTF
j_call: TRBJ1-2; clone_size: .; d_call: .; v_call: TRBV19; cdr3_nt: TGTGCCAGTAGTACCAGGGACCCCTTAAGTGATGGCTACACCTTC; cdr3_aa: CASSTRDPLSDGYTF
j_call: TRBJ2-5; clone_size: .; d_call: .; v_call: TRBV7-5; cdr3_nt: TGTGTCAGAAGCTTTCAGTGGGACAGGGGGCGCTGGGGGGAGACCCAGTACTTC; cdr3_aa: CVRSFQWDRGRWGETQYF
j_call: TRBJ1-1; clone_size: .; d_call: .; v_call: TRBV10-2; cdr3_nt: TGCGCCAGCAGTTTTGGATGGGAGACTGAAGCTTTCTTT; cdr3_aa: CASSFGWETEAFF
j_call: TRBJ2-1; clone_size: .; d_call: TRBD2; v_call: TRBV7-2; cdr3_nt: TGTGCCAGCAGTGGGTGGCGGGAGAGGTTAGATGAGCAGTTCTTC; cdr3_aa: CASSGWRERLDEQFF
j_call: TRBJ2-7; clone_size: .; d_call: .; v_call: TRBV5-6; cdr3_nt: TGTGCCAGCAGCCTAGTCGAGGCGTCCTACGAGCAGTACTTC; cdr3_aa: CASSLVEASYEQYF
j_call: TRBJ1-4; clone_size: once; d_call: .; v_call: TRBV6-5; cdr3_nt: TGTGCCAGCAGCCGGCCCAGGGGTAATGAAAAACTGTTTTTT; cdr3_aa: CASSRPRGNEKLFF
j_call: TRBJ2-7; clone_size: .; d_call: .; v_call: TRBV6-5; cdr3_nt: TGTGCCAGCAGGCCGACTAGGCGAGCCTACGAGCAGTACTTC; cdr3_aa: CASRPTRRAYEQYF
j_call: TRBJ1-5; clone_size: .; d_call: .; v_call: TRBV10-3; cdr3_nt: TGTGCCATCAGTCCAAGCTACAATCAGCCCCAGCATTTT; cdr3_aa: CAISPSYNQPQHF
j_call: TRBJ2-1; clone_size: .; d_call: TRBD2; v_call: TRBV25-1; cdr3_nt: TGTGCCAGCAGTGAATACAGCGGGGGGACACAGAATGAGCAGTTCTTC; cdr3_aa: CASSEYSGGTQNEQFF
j_call: TRBJ1-4; clone_size: .; d_call: .; v_call: TRBV30; cdr3_nt: TGTGCCTGCAACGCCAGACAAACTAATGAAAAACTGTTTTTT; cdr3_aa: CACNARQTNEKLFF
j_call: TRBJ2-7; clone_size: .; d_call: TRBD1; v_call: TRBV7-9; cdr3_nt: TGTGCCAGCAGCAGGTGGGTTGGGACAGGGACGTACGAGCAGTACTTC; cdr3_aa: CASSRWVGTGTYEQYF